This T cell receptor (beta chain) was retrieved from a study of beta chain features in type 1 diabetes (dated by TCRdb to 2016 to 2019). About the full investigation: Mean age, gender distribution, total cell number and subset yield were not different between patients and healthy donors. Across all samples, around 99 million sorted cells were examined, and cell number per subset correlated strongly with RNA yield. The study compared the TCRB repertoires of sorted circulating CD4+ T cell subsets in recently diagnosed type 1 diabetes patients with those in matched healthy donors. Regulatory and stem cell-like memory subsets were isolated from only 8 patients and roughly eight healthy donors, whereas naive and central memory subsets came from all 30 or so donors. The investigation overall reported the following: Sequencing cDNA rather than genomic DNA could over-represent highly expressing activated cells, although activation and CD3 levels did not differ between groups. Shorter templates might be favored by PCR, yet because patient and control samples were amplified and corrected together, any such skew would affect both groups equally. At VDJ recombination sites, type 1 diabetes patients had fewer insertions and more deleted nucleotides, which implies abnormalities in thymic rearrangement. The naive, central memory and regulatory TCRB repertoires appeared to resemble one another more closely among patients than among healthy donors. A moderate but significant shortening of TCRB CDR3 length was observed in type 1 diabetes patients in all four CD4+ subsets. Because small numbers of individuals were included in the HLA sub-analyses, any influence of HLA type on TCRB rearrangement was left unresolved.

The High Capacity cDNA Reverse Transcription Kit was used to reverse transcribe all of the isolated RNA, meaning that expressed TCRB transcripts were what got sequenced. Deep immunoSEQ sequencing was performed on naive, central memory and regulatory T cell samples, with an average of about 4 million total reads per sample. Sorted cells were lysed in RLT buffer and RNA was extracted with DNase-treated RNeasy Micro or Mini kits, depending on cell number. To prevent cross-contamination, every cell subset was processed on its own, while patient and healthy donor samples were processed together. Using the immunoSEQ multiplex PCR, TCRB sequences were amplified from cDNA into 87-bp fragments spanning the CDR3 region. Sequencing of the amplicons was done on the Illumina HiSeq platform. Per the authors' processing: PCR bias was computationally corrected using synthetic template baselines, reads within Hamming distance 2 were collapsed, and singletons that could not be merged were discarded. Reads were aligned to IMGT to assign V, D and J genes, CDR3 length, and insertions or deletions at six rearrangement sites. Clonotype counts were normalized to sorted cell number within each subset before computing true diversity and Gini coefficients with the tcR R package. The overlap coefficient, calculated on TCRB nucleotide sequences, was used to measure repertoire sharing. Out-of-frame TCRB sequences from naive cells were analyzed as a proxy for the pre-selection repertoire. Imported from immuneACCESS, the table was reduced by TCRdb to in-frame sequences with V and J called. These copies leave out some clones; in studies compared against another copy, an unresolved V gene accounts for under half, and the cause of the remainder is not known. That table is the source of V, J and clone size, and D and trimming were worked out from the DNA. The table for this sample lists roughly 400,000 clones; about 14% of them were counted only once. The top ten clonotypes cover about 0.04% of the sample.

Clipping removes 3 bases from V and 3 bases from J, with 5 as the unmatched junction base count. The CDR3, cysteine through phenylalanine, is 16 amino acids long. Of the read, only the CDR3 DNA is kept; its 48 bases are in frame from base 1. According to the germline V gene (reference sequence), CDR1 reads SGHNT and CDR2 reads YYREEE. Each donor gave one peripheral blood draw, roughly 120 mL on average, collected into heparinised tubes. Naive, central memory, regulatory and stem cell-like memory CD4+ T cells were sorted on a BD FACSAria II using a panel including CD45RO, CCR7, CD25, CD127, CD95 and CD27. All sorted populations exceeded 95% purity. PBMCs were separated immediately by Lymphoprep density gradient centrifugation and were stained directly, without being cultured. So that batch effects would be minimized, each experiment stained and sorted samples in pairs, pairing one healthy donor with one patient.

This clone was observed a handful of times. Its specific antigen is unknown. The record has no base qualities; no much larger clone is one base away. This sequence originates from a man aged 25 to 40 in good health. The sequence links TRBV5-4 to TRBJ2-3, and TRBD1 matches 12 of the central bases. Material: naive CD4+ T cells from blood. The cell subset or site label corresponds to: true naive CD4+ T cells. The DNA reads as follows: TGTGCCAGCAGCTCAGGGACAGGGGGCGCAACAGATACGCAGTATTTT. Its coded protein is CASSSGTGGATDTQYF.